This T cell receptor (beta chain) was obtained from a study of breast tumors, draining lymph nodes, adjacent tissues. One entry per CDR3 protein results from TCRdb running MiXCR on the multiplex PCR reads. The sample lists about 130,000 distinct CDR3 sequences, about 20% occurring once. This CDR3 has 12 amino acids. The V and J ends lost 3 bases and 8 bases respectively, with 8 bases between them. Germline loops: CDR1 SGDLS, CDR2 YYNGEE. This clonotype was observed many times. Samples came from axillary lymph nodes draining the breast cancer. Sequencing was carried out using axillary lymph node tissue. This receptor was obtained from a female donor with breast cancer. Some clones in this sample may be carry-over from other donors' samples. The chain uses TRBV9 and TRBJ1-4; unclear D gene. For the CDR3, the DNA is TGTGCCAGCAGCGGCATCGGCGAAAAACTGTTTTTT. Translating it yields CASSGIGEKLFF.